The following is a TCR beta chain sequence with its context. These data belong to a study of blood T cell repertoires in COVID-19. Germline V CDR1 and CDR2: SGDLS, YYNGEE. J gave up 4 bases and V 3 bases, and 11 bases lay outside the gene matches. This CDR3 is 16 amino acids long. Generated by immunoSEQ multiplex PCR, the TCRdb table keeps only in-frame clones and is missing some. The table lists about 80,000 clones, 70% to 90% of them singletons. This receptor was obtained from a woman over 75 with active or convalescent COVID-19. The V gene is TRBV9, the J gene TRBJ1-2, with 8 bases that match TRBD1. What was sequenced was peripheral blood. CDR3 coding DNA: TGTGCCAGCAGCGGGGTCTCCAGGGGGCGCGGCTATGGCTACACCTTC. Encoded protein: CASSGVSRGRGYGYTF.